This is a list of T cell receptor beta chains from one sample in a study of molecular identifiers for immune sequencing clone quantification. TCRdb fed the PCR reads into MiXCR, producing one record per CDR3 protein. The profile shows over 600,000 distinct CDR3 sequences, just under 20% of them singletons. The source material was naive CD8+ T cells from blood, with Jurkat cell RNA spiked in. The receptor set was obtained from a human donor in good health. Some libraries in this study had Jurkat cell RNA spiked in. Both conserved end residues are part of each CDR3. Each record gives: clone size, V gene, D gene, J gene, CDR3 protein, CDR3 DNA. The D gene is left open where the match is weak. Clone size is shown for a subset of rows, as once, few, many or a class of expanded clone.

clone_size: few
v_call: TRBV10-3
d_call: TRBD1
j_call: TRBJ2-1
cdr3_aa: CAISTGEAYNEQFF
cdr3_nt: TGTGCCATCAGTACAGGGGAAGCCTACAATGAGCAGTTCTTC

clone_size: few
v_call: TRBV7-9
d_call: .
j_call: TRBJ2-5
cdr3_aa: CASSQASWGIQETQYF
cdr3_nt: TGTGCCAGCAGCCAGGCCTCGTGGGGGATTCAAGAGACCCAGTACTTC

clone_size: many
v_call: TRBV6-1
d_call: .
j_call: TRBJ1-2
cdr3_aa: CASSQVLNSNYGYTF
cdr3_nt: TGTGCCAGCAGTCAAGTTCTGAATAGTAACTATGGCTACACCTTC

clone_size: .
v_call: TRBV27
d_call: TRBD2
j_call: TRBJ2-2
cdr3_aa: CASSLGTSDTGELFF
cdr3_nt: TGTGCCAGCAGTTTAGGGACTAGCGACACCGGGGAGCTGTTTTTT

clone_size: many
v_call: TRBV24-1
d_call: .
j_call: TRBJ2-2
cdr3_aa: CATSDFGAGELFF
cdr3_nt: .

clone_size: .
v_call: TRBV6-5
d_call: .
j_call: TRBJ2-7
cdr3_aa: CASSSSALGQYF
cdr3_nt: TGTGCCAGCAGTTCCAGTGCTCTCGGGCAGTACTTC

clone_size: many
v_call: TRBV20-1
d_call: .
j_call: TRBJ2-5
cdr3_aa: CSASTGSQETQYF
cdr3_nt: TGCAGTGCTAGCACAGGGTCACAAGAGACCCAGTACTTC

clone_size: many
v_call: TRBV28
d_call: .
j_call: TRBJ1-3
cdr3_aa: CASSEDSSGNTIYF
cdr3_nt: TGTGCCAGCAGTGAGGACAGCTCTGGAAACACCATATATTTT

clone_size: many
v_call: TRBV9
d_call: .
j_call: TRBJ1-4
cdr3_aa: CASSVIQGLNEKLFF
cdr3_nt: TGTGCCAGCAGCGTGATTCAGGGCCTTAATGAAAAACTGTTTTTT

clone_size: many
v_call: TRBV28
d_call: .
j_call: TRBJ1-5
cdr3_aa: CASSFPPSGFSNQPQHF
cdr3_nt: TGTGCCAGCAGTTTTCCCCCGAGTGGATTTAGCAATCAGCCCCAGCATTTT

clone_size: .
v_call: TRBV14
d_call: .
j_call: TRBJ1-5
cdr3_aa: CASSQGGIQGYKQPQHF
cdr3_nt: TGTGCCAGCAGCCAAGGGGGAATACAGGGTTACAAACAGCCCCAGCATTTT